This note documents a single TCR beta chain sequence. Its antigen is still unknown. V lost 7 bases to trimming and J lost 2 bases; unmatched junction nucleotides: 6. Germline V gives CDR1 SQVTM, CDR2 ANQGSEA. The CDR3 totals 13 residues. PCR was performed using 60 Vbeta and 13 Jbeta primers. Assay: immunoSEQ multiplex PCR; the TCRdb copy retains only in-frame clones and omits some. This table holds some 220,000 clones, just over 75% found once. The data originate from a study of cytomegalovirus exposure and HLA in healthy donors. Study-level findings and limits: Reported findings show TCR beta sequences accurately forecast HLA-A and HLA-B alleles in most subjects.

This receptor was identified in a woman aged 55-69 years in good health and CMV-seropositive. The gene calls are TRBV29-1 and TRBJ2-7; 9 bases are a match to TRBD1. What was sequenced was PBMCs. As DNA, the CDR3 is TGCAGCGCGGGACAGGGCCTGACCTACGAGCAGTACTTC. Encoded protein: CSAGQGLTYEQYF.